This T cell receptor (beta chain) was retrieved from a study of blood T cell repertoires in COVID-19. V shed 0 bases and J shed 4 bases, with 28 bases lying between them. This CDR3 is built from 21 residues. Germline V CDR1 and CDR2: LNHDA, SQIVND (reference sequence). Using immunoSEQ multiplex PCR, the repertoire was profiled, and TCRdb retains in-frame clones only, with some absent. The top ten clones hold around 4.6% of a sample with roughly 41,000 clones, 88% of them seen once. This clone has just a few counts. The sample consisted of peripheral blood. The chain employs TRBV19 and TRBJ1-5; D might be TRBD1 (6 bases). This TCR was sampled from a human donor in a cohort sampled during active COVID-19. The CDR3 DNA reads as TGTGCCAGTAGTATAGACCCTACAGGGCCCTCTCTCCGGCTGGGAAATCAGCCCCAGCATTTT. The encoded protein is CASSIDPTGPSLRLGNQPQHF.